These T cell receptor beta chains were read from a single sample in a study of CD8+ T cells in alopecia areata. Repertoires were generated with immunoSEQ multiplex PCR, while TCRdb's copy carries only in-frame clones and drops some. The sample yields 4,000 to 5,000 clones, less than 95% seen once. The specimen was skin, collected at week 4, from a patient treated with tofacitinib. These receptors were taken from a human donor with alopecia areata. CDR3s include the opening cysteine and the closing phenylalanine or tryptophan. A D gene is named only where the DNA matches it firmly. Expanded clones are given a class, and other clones once, few, many or no size at all.

clone size	V gene	J gene	D gene	CDR3 protein	CDR3 DNA
NA	TRBV7-9	TRBJ1-2	NA	CASSLRGNYGYTF	TGTGCCAGCAGCTTGAGGGGAAACTATGGCTACACCTTC
NA	TRBV29-1	TRBJ2-7	NA	CSVEKRGGEQYF	TGCAGCGTTGAAAAAAGGGGGGGCGAGCAGTACTTC
NA	TRBV5-1	TRBJ2-6	NA	CASSADGATSGANVLTF	TGCGCCAGCAGCGCGGACGGCGCCACCTCTGGGGCCAACGTCCTGACTTTC
NA	TRBV7-6	TRBJ2-2	TRBD2	CASSPGLAGGPSERGELFF	TGTGCCAGCAGCCCGGGACTAGCGGGGGGGCCGTCCGAACGAGGGGAGCTGTTTTTT
NA	TRBV25-1	TRBJ1-1	NA	CASSFNTEAFF	TGTGCCAGCAGCTTCAACACTGAAGCTTTCTTT
NA	TRBV5-7	TRBJ1-3	NA	CASSLSTASGNTIYF	TGTGCCAGCAGTCTTTCCACGGCCTCTGGAAACACCATATATTTT
once	TRBV7-9	TRBJ2-5	NA	CASSLYQETQYF	TGTGCCAGCAGCTTATATCAAGAGACCCAGTACTTC
large	TRBV6-6	TRBJ1-3	TRBD1	CASRDRGSGNTIYF	TGTGCCAGCAGAGACAGGGGGTCTGGAAACACCATATATTTT
NA	TRBV5-1	TRBJ2-1	TRBD2	CASSLAGGNNEQFF	TGCGCCAGCTCTCTAGCGGGGGGAAACAATGAGCAGTTCTTC
NA	TRBV30	TRBJ2-3	TRBD2	CAWSALAGGPDTQYF	TGTGCCTGGAGTGCCCTAGCGGGGGGGCCAGATACGCAGTATTTT
NA	TRBV19	TRBJ1-2	TRBD1	CASRPGQSYLSDGYTF	TGTGCCAGTAGGCCGGGACAGTCGTATCTTTCGGATGGCTACACCTTC
NA	TRBV10-3	TRBJ1-1	NA	CAIGGGTNTEAFF	TGTGCCATCGGTGGGGGCACGAACACTGAAGCTTTCTTT
NA	TRBV6-1	TRBJ2-2	NA	CASSDGTRFTGELFF	TGTGCCAGCAGTGACGGGACAAGATTCACCGGGGAGCTGTTTTTT
NA	TRBV4-2	TRBJ1-2	TRBD1	CASSQGTGGNYGYTF	TGTGCCAGCAGCCAAGGGACAGGGGGTAACTATGGCTACACCTTC
NA	TRBV2	TRBJ2-7	TRBD1	CASNPIVGQGYEQYF	TGTGCCAGCAACCCTATCGTGGGACAGGGATACGAGCAGTACTTC
NA	TRBV7-3	TRBJ2-3	NA	CASSLDSTDTQYF	TGTGCCAGCAGCTTAGACTCGACAGATACGCAGTATTTT
NA	TRBV15	TRBJ1-6	NA	CATSRDLAGPGSPLHF	TGTGCCACCAGCAGAGATCTTGCAGGGCCCGGTTCACCCCTCCACTTT
NA	TRBV5-1	TRBJ2-5	NA	CASRTGQGRETQYF	TGCGCCAGCAGGACAGGACAAGGGCGGGAGACCCAGTACTTC
NA	TRBV21-1	TRBJ1-6	NA	CASSKTGGSPLHF	TGTGCCAGCAGCAAGACAGGGGGTTCACCCCTCCACTTT
NA	TRBV14	TRBJ1-2	TRBD1	CASSPRSQGIHGYTF	TGTGCCAGCAGCCCACGCTCACAGGGGATTCATGGCTACACCTTC
NA	TRBV5-1	TRBJ1-4	NA	CASSPSSGPSGEKLFF	TGCGCCAGCAGCCCCTCGTCGGGGCCCTCGGGTGAAAAACTGTTTTTT
NA	TRBV29-1	TRBJ1-2	TRBD1	CSGGDREGDYGYTF	TGCAGCGGGGGAGACAGGGAAGGGGACTATGGCTACACCTTC
NA	TRBV7-8	TRBJ2-3	TRBD2	CASSSLFSGGTDTQYF	TGTGCCAGCAGCTCCCTTTTTAGCGGGGGAACAGATACGCAGTATTTT
NA	TRBV19	TRBJ1-4	TRBD1	CASTNRGQGMMMEKLFF	TGTGCCAGTACCAACAGGGGACAGGGGATGATGATGGAAAAACTGTTTTTT
NA	TRBV11-2	TRBJ1-3	NA	CASSFGPDRYSGNTIYF	TGTGCCAGCAGCTTTGGGCCGGACAGATACTCTGGAAACACCATATATTTT
once	TRBV7-9	TRBJ1-1	NA	CASRAPGGEAFF	TGTGCCAGCAGAGCTCCGGGTGGTGAAGCTTTCTTT
NA	TRBV7-2	TRBJ1-2	NA	CASSLVRWAEGTFDGYTF	TGTGCCAGCAGCTTAGTGAGGTGGGCGGAGGGTACGTTCGATGGCTACACCTTC
few	TRBV7-2	TRBJ2-7	NA	CASSWRVSYEQYF	TGTGCCAGCAGCTGGAGGGTCTCCTACGAGCAGTACTTC
once	TRBV29-1	TRBJ2-3	TRBD2	CSTSGGTDTQYF	TGCAGCACAAGCGGGGGCACAGATACGCAGTATTTT
NA	TRBV20-1	TRBJ1-1	NA	CSAREWTEAFF	TGCAGTGCTAGAGAATGGACTGAAGCTTTCTTT
NA	TRBV6-5	TRBJ1-2	NA	CASSYSRGRNYGYTF	TGTGCCAGCAGTTACTCGCGAGGGCGTAACTATGGCTACACCTTC
NA	TRBV7-2	TRBJ1-6	NA	CASSFGSGYNSPLHF	TGTGCCAGCAGCTTCGGATCAGGGTATAATTCACCCCTCCACTTT
NA	TRBV7-2	TRBJ2-2	NA	CASSRPGAGELFF	TGTGCCAGCAGCCGCCCGGGGGCCGGGGAGCTGTTTTTT
NA	TRBV25-1	TRBJ2-2	NA	CASSEFSGGRLRELFF	TGTGCCAGCAGTGAATTTTCAGGCGGAAGACTACGGGAGCTGTTTTTT
NA	TRBV2	TRBJ1-6	NA	CASREAGGGPYSPLHF	TGTGCCAGCAGGGAAGCCGGTGGAGGTCCGTATTCACCCCTCCACTTT
NA	TRBV2	TRBJ1-4	NA	CASQMEGKGEKLFF	TGTGCCAGCCAAATGGAGGGGAAGGGGGAAAAACTGTTTTTT
NA	TRBV10-1	TRBJ2-3	TRBD2	CASSGTSVVDTQYF	TGCGCCAGCAGTGGGACTAGCGTTGTAGATACGCAGTATTTT
once	TRBV5-6	TRBJ2-5	NA	CASSLDRWSQETQYF	TGTGCCAGCAGCTTGGACAGATGGAGTCAAGAGACCCAGTACTTC
NA	TRBV18	TRBJ1-3	NA	CASSPENSGNTIYF	TGTGCCAGCTCACCAGAGAACTCTGGAAACACCATATATTTT
NA	TRBV19	TRBJ2-2	NA	CASSIQTNYVGELFF	TGTGCCAGTAGCATACAGACTAACTATGTCGGGGAGCTGTTTTTT
NA	TRBV6-1	TRBJ1-5	NA	CASLDSNQPQHF	TGTGCCAGCCTTGATAGCAATCAGCCCCAGCATTTT
NA	TRBV30	TRBJ1-2	NA	CAWSEDYGYTF	TGTGCCTGGAGTGAGGACTATGGCTACACCTTC
NA	TRBV5-1	TRBJ1-5	NA	CASSLEAQPQHF	TGCGCCAGCAGCTTGGAGGCTCAGCCCCAGCATTTT
NA	TRBV5-6	TRBJ1-1	NA	CASSFIQGEAFF	TGTGCCAGCAGCTTCATACAAGGTGAAGCTTTCTTT
NA	TRBV30	TRBJ2-7	NA	CAWSIGGYEQYF	TGTGCCTGGAGTATAGGCGGGTACGAGCAGTACTTC
NA	TRBV6-5	TRBJ2-4	NA	CASRYASGDIQYF	TGTGCCAGCCGTTATGCTTCAGGTGACATTCAGTACTTC
NA	TRBV4-1	TRBJ2-7	NA	CASSPMPDVSYEQYF	TGCGCCAGCAGCCCGATGCCGGACGTCTCCTACGAGCAGTACTTC
once	TRBV6-1	TRBJ1-1	NA	CASSGTLNTEAFF	TGTGCCAGCTCTGGGACACTGAACACTGAAGCTTTCTTT
NA	TRBV21-1	TRBJ1-5	NA	CASSPPGTEGDQPQHF	TGTGCCAGCAGCCCCCCCGGGACCGAGGGGGATCAGCCCCAGCATTTT
NA	TRBV14	TRBJ1-2	NA	CASSPLGFYGYTF	TGTGCCAGCAGCCCCCTCGGGTTCTATGGCTACACCTTC
NA	TRBV7-9	TRBJ1-4	NA	CASSLGQARNEKLFF	TGTGCCAGCAGCTTAGGACAGGCGAGGAATGAAAAACTGTTTTTT
NA	TRBV2	TRBJ1-6	NA	CASSQTPRENIPLHF	TGTGCCAGCAGTCAAACCCCGCGGGAAAATATACCCCTCCACTTT
NA	TRBV5-1	TRBJ2-7	NA	CASSLEMSSYEQYF	TGCGCCAGCAGCTTGGAGATGAGCTCCTACGAGCAGTACTTC
NA	TRBV7-2	TRBJ2-7	TRBD1	CASNFRLGAGGWSEQYF	TGTGCCAGCAATTTCAGACTTGGGGCAGGGGGCTGGTCCGAGCAGTACTTC